One T cell receptor (beta chain) is described in this entry. Its target is not known. CDR1 is SGHNT, CDR2 YYREEE, per germline (reference sequence). The CDR3 is 15 amino acids. Trimming removed 4 bases from V and 0 bases from J, with 12 bases in between. The protocol was immunoSEQ multiplex PCR, while the TCRdb copy is restricted to in-frame clones and leaves out a portion. The sample records about 2 million clones, about 95% being singletons. These data originate in a study of shared clonotypes between healthy human individuals. Overall study: Per-donor plates numbered three CD4 naive, three CD4 memory, two CD8 naive and one CD8 memory.

Study results and limitations: Naive subsets tended to show greater estimated richness than memory subsets. The naive CD4 repertoires of a few donors were compared, and approximately 4.5% of clonotypes were shared.

In the naive CD8 group, cells lacked CD45RO and were positively selected for CCR7, so terminally differentiated effector memory CD45RA+ cells were left out. The rearrangement uses TRBV5-4 and TRBJ2-3; TRBD2 might be the D (6 bases). The TCR originated in a man aged 18 to 29 in good health. Material for sequencing was naive CD8+ T cells sorted from blood. The CDR3 region is CASSHTSLSTDTQYF. In nucleotides, the CDR3 is TGTGCCAGCAGCCACACTAGCCTCAGCACAGATACGCAGTATTTT. The full variable domain, with the rest looked up from reference TRBV5-4 and TRBJ2-3, is ETGVTQSPTHLIKTRGQQVTLRCSSQSGHNTVSWYQQALGQGPQFIFQYYREEENGRGNFPPRFSGLQFPNYSSELNVNALELDDSALYLCASSHTSLSTDTQYFGPGTRLTVL.